A selection of T cell receptor beta chains follows, all from one sample in a study of blood T cell repertoires in COVID-19. Measured with immunoSEQ multiplex PCR; TCRdb has only the in-frame clones, and not every one. The repertoire has approximately 140,000 clones, around 84% of them found once; the top ten carry about 8%. Sequenced: peripheral blood. The receptor set was obtained from a woman aged 55-70 years with acute or convalescent COVID-19. Each CDR3 is given with its conserved first and last residue. A D gene is named only where the DNA matches it firmly. Clone size appears in some rows only: once, few, many, or a class for an expanded clone.

J gene: TRBJ1-1
D gene: NA
V gene: TRBV10-3
clone size: NA
CDR3 protein: CAISDATGGAKEAFF
CDR3 DNA: TGTGCCATCAGTGATGCCACGGGGGGGGCGAAGGAAGCTTTCTTT

J gene: TRBJ1-5
D gene: NA
V gene: TRBV28
clone size: few
CDR3 protein: CASSLMGLAEVTKPQHF
CDR3 DNA: TGTGCCAGCAGTCTAATGGGACTTGCGGAGGTTACAAAGCCCCAGCATTTT

J gene: TRBJ2-7
D gene: NA
V gene: TRBV3-1/TRBV3-2
clone size: NA
CDR3 protein: CASSPGSGIRYEQYF
CDR3 DNA: TGTGCCAGCAGCCCAGGGTCGGGTATAAGGTACGAGCAGTACTTC

J gene: TRBJ1-1
D gene: NA
V gene: TRBV20-1
clone size: NA
CDR3 protein: CSASVPQGNTEAFF
CDR3 DNA: TGCAGTGCTAGTGTCCCACAGGGCAACACTGAAGCTTTCTTT

J gene: TRBJ2-3
D gene: NA
V gene: TRBV19
clone size: NA
CDR3 protein: CASRPTSTDTQYF
CDR3 DNA: TGTGCCAGTAGACCGACTAGCACAGATACGCAGTATTTT

J gene: TRBJ1-2
D gene: TRBD1
V gene: TRBV30
clone size: once
CDR3 protein: CAWSRTGSGYTF
CDR3 DNA: TGTGCCTGGAGCCGGACAGGGAGCGGCTACACCTTC

J gene: TRBJ2-7
D gene: NA
V gene: TRBV6-5
clone size: NA
CDR3 protein: CASSSDRTYEQYF
CDR3 DNA: TGTGCCAGCAGTTCAGACAGGACCTACGAGCAGTACTTC

J gene: TRBJ1-1
D gene: TRBD1
V gene: TRBV7-2
clone size: NA
CDR3 protein: CASSLGRTGAGTEAFF
CDR3 DNA: TGTGCCAGCAGCTTAGGGCGGACAGGGGCGGGGACTGAAGCTTTCTTT

J gene: TRBJ1-3
D gene: NA
V gene: TRBV5-1
clone size: NA
CDR3 protein: CASSLDSGTGGNTIYF
CDR3 DNA: TGCGCCAGCAGCTTGGATTCCGGGACTGGTGGAAACACCATATATTTT

J gene: TRBJ1-2
D gene: NA
V gene: TRBV24-1
clone size: NA
CDR3 protein: CATSDLGDRPTF
CDR3 DNA: TGTGCCACCAGTGATTTGGGCGACAGGCCCACCTTC

J gene: TRBJ2-6
D gene: NA
V gene: TRBV11-2
clone size: NA
CDR3 protein: CASSLLNGANVLTF
CDR3 DNA: TGTGCCAGCAGCTTATTAAATGGGGCCAACGTCCTGACTTTC

J gene: TRBJ2-1
D gene: TRBD2
V gene: TRBV12-5
clone size: NA
CDR3 protein: CASGPASGEQFF
CDR3 DNA: TGTGCTAGTGGTCCCGCTAGCGGTGAGCAGTTCTTC

J gene: TRBJ2-2
D gene: TRBD2
V gene: TRBV7-3
clone size: NA
CDR3 protein: CASSLLAGGTGELFF
CDR3 DNA: TGTGCCAGCAGCTTACTAGCGGGGGGTACCGGGGAGCTGTTTTTT

J gene: TRBJ2-1
D gene: NA
V gene: TRBV5-1
clone size: NA
CDR3 protein: CASSLFRGNNEQFF
CDR3 DNA: TGCGCCAGCAGCTTGTTTAGGGGGAACAATGAGCAGTTCTTC

J gene: TRBJ1-5
D gene: NA
V gene: TRBV3-1/TRBV3-2
clone size: NA
CDR3 protein: CASSQAGQSQSQPQHF
CDR3 DNA: TGTGCCAGCAGCCAAGCCGGACAGTCGCAGAGTCAGCCCCAGCATTTT

J gene: TRBJ2-3
D gene: TRBD2
V gene: TRBV6-1
clone size: many
CDR3 protein: CASSAPLAGSTDTQYF
CDR3 DNA: TGTGCCAGCAGTGCCCCACTAGCGGGGAGCACAGATACGCAGTATTTT

J gene: TRBJ1-4
D gene: TRBD1
V gene: TRBV28
clone size: NA
CDR3 protein: CASSVNPGQGATNEKLFF
CDR3 DNA: TGTGCCAGCAGCGTGAACCCGGGACAGGGGGCAACTAATGAAAAACTGTTTTTT

J gene: TRBJ2-7
D gene: TRBD2
V gene: TRBV5-1
clone size: NA
CDR3 protein: CASSLGGGAGGPYEQYF
CDR3 DNA: TGCGCCAGCAGCTTGGGAGGCGGAGCGGGGGGTCCCTACGAGCAGTACTTC

J gene: TRBJ1-2
D gene: NA
V gene: TRBV12-3/TRBV12-4
clone size: NA
CDR3 protein: CASNIGTISCF
CDR3 DNA: TGTGCCAGCAATATCGGGACAATTTCCTGCTTC

J gene: TRBJ1-1
D gene: NA
V gene: TRBV10-3
clone size: once
CDR3 protein: CAIMKGRGPEAFF
CDR3 DNA: TGTGCCATCATGAAGGGGCGAGGACCTGAAGCTTTCTTT

J gene: TRBJ2-5
D gene: NA
V gene: TRBV2
clone size: NA
CDR3 protein: CASSEVLFQETQYF
CDR3 DNA: TGTGCCAGCAGTGAAGTCCTATTCCAAGAGACCCAGTACTTC

J gene: TRBJ2-7
D gene: NA
V gene: TRBV12-3/TRBV12-4
clone size: NA
CDR3 protein: CASSRREAYEQYF
CDR3 DNA: TGTGCCAGCAGTCGCCGTGAGGCCTACGAGCAGTACTTC

J gene: TRBJ2-5
D gene: TRBD2
V gene: TRBV30
clone size: NA
CDR3 protein: CAWPGGTSGGKETQYF
CDR3 DNA: TGTGCCTGGCCTGGAGGAACTAGCGGGGGTAAAGAGACCCAGTACTTC

J gene: TRBJ2-1
D gene: TRBD2
V gene: TRBV7-9
clone size: NA
CDR3 protein: CASSPPASGSRSGEQFF
CDR3 DNA: TGTGCCAGCAGCCCTCCGGCTAGCGGTAGTCGGTCTGGAGAGCAGTTCTTC

J gene: TRBJ2-2
D gene: TRBD1
V gene: TRBV5-1
clone size: once
CDR3 protein: CASSPEGTGGFIGELFF
CDR3 DNA: TGCGCCAGCAGCCCGGAGGGGACAGGGGGCTTTATCGGGGAGCTGTTTTTT

J gene: TRBJ2-1
D gene: TRBD2
V gene: TRBV5-1
clone size: NA
CDR3 protein: CASSSLAGGPLNEQFF
CDR3 DNA: TGCGCCAGCAGCTCCCTAGCGGGGGGGCCTTTGAATGAGCAGTTCTTC

J gene: TRBJ1-1
D gene: TRBD1
V gene: TRBV6-5
clone size: NA
CDR3 protein: CASSRTGGYATEAFF
CDR3 DNA: TGTGCCAGCAGTAGGACAGGGGGTTATGCGACTGAAGCTTTCTTT

J gene: TRBJ2-7
D gene: TRBD1
V gene: TRBV6-5
clone size: NA
CDR3 protein: CASRKTGEGYEQYF
CDR3 DNA: TGTGCCAGCAGAAAGACAGGGGAAGGCTACGAGCAGTACTTC

J gene: TRBJ2-1
D gene: TRBD1
V gene: TRBV7-6
clone size: NA
CDR3 protein: CASSTRGQDYNEQFF
CDR3 DNA: TGTGCCAGCAGCACCAGGGGGCAAGACTACAATGAGCAGTTCTTC

J gene: TRBJ2-1
D gene: NA
V gene: TRBV12-3/TRBV12-4
clone size: NA
CDR3 protein: CASSLFVNEQFF
CDR3 DNA: TGTGCCAGCAGTTTATTTGTAAATGAGCAGTTCTTC

J gene: TRBJ1-2
D gene: NA
V gene: TRBV6-5
clone size: NA
CDR3 protein: CASSPARGPYGYTF
CDR3 DNA: TGTGCCAGCAGTCCCGCCAGGGGCCCCTATGGCTACACCTTC

J gene: TRBJ2-7
D gene: TRBD1
V gene: TRBV23-1
clone size: NA
CDR3 protein: CASSQSRRQGVYNF
CDR3 DNA: TGCGCCAGCAGTCAATCTCGTCGGCAGGGGGTGTACAACTTC

J gene: TRBJ2-7
D gene: NA
V gene: TRBV5-1
clone size: NA
CDR3 protein: CASSPGQPYEQYF
CDR3 DNA: TGCGCCAGCAGCCCGGGACAACCCTACGAGCAGTACTTC

J gene: TRBJ2-1
D gene: TRBD1
V gene: TRBV28
clone size: NA
CDR3 protein: CASSPDRFYNEQFF
CDR3 DNA: TGTGCCAGCAGTCCGGACAGGTTCTACAATGAGCAGTTCTTC

J gene: TRBJ2-3
D gene: TRBD2
V gene: TRBV7-6
clone size: NA
CDR3 protein: CASSPRGGGADTQYF
CDR3 DNA: TGTGCCAGCAGCCCCCGCGGCGGGGGGGCAGATACGCAGTATTTT

J gene: TRBJ1-1
D gene: NA
V gene: TRBV3-1/TRBV3-2
clone size: NA
CDR3 protein: CASSQRGGRITPKAFF
CDR3 DNA: TGTGCCAGCAGCCAAAGGGGCGGCAGGATAACGCCTAAGGCTTTCTTT

J gene: TRBJ2-2
D gene: TRBD2
V gene: TRBV6-1
clone size: NA
CDR3 protein: CASSVRGGTSDTGELFF
CDR3 DNA: TGTGCCAGCAGTGTCCGCGGGGGGACCTCGGACACCGGGGAGCTGTTTTTT

J gene: TRBJ2-7
D gene: TRBD2
V gene: TRBV11-2
clone size: NA
CDR3 protein: CASSMRLLAGSYEQYF
CDR3 DNA: TGTGCCAGCAGTATGAGGCTACTAGCGGGATCCTACGAGCAGTACTTC

J gene: TRBJ1-1
D gene: NA
V gene: TRBV4-3
clone size: NA
CDR3 protein: CASSRELLMNTEAFF
CDR3 DNA: TGCGCCAGCAGCCGGGAGCTCCTCATGAACACTGAAGCTTTCTTT

J gene: TRBJ1-5
D gene: NA
V gene: TRBV7-8
clone size: NA
CDR3 protein: CASSLGRTPGNQPQHF
CDR3 DNA: TGTGCCAGCAGCTTGGGGAGGACTCCAGGGAATCAGCCCCAGCATTTT

J gene: TRBJ1-2
D gene: NA
V gene: TRBV28
clone size: NA
CDR3 protein: CASSLPGLDGYTF
CDR3 DNA: TGTGCCAGCAGTTTACCGGGGTTGGATGGCTACACCTTC

J gene: TRBJ2-7
D gene: TRBD1
V gene: TRBV7-2
clone size: NA
CDR3 protein: CASSTQTGSSYEQYF
CDR3 DNA: TGTGCCAGCAGCACCCAGACAGGGAGCTCCTACGAGCAGTACTTC

J gene: TRBJ1-1
D gene: NA
V gene: TRBV11-3
clone size: NA
CDR3 protein: CASSLVSRDPVEAFF
CDR3 DNA: TGTGCCAGCAGCTTAGTCTCGCGGGATCCCGTTGAAGCTTTCTTT

J gene: TRBJ1-2
D gene: NA
V gene: TRBV9
clone size: NA
CDR3 protein: CASSVEVTGMEGYTF
CDR3 DNA: TGTGCCAGCAGCGTAGAAGTAACAGGGATGGAGGGCTACACCTTC

J gene: TRBJ2-3
D gene: TRBD2
V gene: TRBV19
clone size: once
CDR3 protein: CATALAGGRTDTQYF
CDR3 DNA: TGTGCCACCGCACTAGCGGGGGGGCGCACAGATACGCAGTATTTT

J gene: TRBJ1-1
D gene: NA
V gene: TRBV7-2
clone size: NA
CDR3 protein: CASSLSWTEAFF
CDR3 DNA: TGTGCCAGCAGCTTGAGTTGGACTGAAGCTTTCTTT

J gene: TRBJ2-1
D gene: NA
V gene: TRBV14
clone size: NA
CDR3 protein: CASASRVFSYNEQFF
CDR3 DNA: TGTGCCAGCGCCAGCCGGGTCTTCTCCTACAATGAGCAGTTCTTC

J gene: TRBJ1-6
D gene: TRBD1
V gene: TRBV7-9
clone size: NA
CDR3 protein: CASSSGGNNSPLHF
CDR3 DNA: TGTGCCAGCAGCTCAGGGGGCAATAATTCACCCCTCCACTTT

J gene: TRBJ2-7
D gene: NA
V gene: TRBV28
clone size: NA
CDR3 protein: CASSFPGTASYEQYF
CDR3 DNA: TGTGCCAGCAGTTTCCCTGGGACTGCCTCCTACGAGCAGTACTTC

J gene: TRBJ2-5
D gene: NA
V gene: TRBV3-1/TRBV3-2
clone size: NA
CDR3 protein: CASSQAQETQYF
CDR3 DNA: TGTGCCAGCAGCCAAGCTCAAGAGACCCAGTACTTC

J gene: TRBJ2-5
D gene: NA
V gene: TRBV12-3/TRBV12-4
clone size: NA
CDR3 protein: CASSLQGVTQYF
CDR3 DNA: TGTGCCAGCAGTTTACAGGGCGTGACCCAGTACTTC

J gene: TRBJ2-1
D gene: TRBD2
V gene: TRBV7-3
clone size: NA
CDR3 protein: CASSLRPGLANEQFF
CDR3 DNA: TGTGCCAGCAGCTTACGACCGGGACTAGCTAATGAGCAGTTCTTC

J gene: TRBJ2-6
D gene: NA
V gene: TRBV9
clone size: NA
CDR3 protein: CASSVVLGANVLTF
CDR3 DNA: TGTGCCAGCAGCGTAGTCCTTGGGGCCAACGTCCTGACTTTC

J gene: TRBJ1-6
D gene: TRBD1
V gene: TRBV11-3
clone size: NA
CDR3 protein: CASSLSQEFGTGGNSPLHF
CDR3 DNA: TGTGCCAGCAGCTTATCTCAGGAATTCGGGACAGGGGGAAATTCACCCCTCCACTTT